This T cell receptor beta chain was sequenced in a study of immune characterization of retroperitoneal liposarcoma. The CDR3 runs to 15 residues. Germline-derived CDR1 and CDR2 are SGHVS and FNYEAQ. Trimming took 1 base from V and 0 from J, leaving 10 bases between them. This clonotype has more than one count but fewer than ten. TCRdb re-called the PCR reads through MiXCR, storing one row per CDR3 protein. Of about 10,000 distinct CDR3 sequences in the sample, about 29% were seen once. The sequencing sample was made of tumor tissue. The source is a male donor with retroperitoneal liposarcoma. The chain is built from TRBV7-6 and TRBJ2-7; D remains unclear. In DNA, the CDR3 is TGTGCCAGCAGCTTAGAGGTAGGGAACTCCTACGAGCAGTACTTC. Its translation: CASSLEVGNSYEQYF.